Detailed here is one TCR beta chain. The data belong to a study of blood T cell repertoires in COVID-19. Germline-derived CDR1 and CDR2 are MNHEY and SVGEGT. This CDR3 has 13 residues. The V end was cut by 6 bases, the J end by 3 bases, with 12 bases between. This table comes from immunoSEQ multiplex PCR, and its TCRdb copy is limited to in-frame clones, with some not included. The sample has 200,000 to 250,000 clones; less than 90% are singletons. The chain joins TRBV6-2 or TRBV6-3 to TRBJ2-7; a weak D match, TRBD1 (5 bases). Specimen: peripheral blood. This TCR was recovered from a woman aged 45-60 years with acute or convalescent COVID-19. CDR3 sequence: CASSRTGIYEQYF. The CDR3 region has the DNA TGTGCCAGCAGCCGTACAGGAATCTACGAGCAGTACTTC.